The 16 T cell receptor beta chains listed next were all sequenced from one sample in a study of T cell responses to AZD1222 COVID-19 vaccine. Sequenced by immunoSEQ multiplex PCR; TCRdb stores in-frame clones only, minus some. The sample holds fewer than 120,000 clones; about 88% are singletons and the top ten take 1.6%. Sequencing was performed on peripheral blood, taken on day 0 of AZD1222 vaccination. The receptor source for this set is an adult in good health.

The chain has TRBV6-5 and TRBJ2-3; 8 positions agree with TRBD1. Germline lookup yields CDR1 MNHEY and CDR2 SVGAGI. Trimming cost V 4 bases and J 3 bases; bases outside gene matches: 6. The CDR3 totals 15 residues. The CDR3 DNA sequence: TGTGCCAGCAGTTCAGACAGGGGCCCTACAGATACGCAGTATTTT. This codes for CASSSDRGPTDTQYF.

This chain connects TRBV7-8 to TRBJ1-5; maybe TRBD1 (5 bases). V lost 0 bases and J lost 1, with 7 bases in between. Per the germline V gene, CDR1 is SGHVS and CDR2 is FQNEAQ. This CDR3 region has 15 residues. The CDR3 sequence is CASSLAGGSNQPQHF. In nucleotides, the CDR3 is TGTGCCAGCAGCTTAGCCGGGGGAAGCAATCAGCCCCAGCATTTT.

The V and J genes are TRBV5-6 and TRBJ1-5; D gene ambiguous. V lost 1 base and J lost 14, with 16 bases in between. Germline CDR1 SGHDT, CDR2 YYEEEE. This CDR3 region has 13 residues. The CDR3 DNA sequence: TGTGCCAGCAGCTTGTTTGCGGACTCACGCGAGCATTTT. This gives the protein CASSLFADSREHF.

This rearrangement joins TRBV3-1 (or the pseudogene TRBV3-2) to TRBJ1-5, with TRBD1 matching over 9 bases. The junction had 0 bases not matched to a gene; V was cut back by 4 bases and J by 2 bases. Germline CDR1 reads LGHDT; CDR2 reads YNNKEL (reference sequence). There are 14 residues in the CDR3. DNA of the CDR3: TGTGCCAGCAGCCGGACAGGGGGCAATCAGCCCCAGCATTTT. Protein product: CASSRTGGNQPQHF.

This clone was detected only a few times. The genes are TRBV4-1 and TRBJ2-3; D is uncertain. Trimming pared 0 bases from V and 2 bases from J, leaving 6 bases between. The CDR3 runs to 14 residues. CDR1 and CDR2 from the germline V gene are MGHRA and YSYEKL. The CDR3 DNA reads TGCGCCAGCAGCCAAGACAGATACACAGATACGCAGTATTTT. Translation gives CASSQDRYTDTQYF.

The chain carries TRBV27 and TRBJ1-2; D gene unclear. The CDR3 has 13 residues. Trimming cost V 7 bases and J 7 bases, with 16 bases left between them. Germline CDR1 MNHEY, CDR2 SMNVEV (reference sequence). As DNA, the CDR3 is TGTGCCAGCACCCCCCCCGGGTCCGGTGGCTACACCTTC. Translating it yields CASTPPGSGGYTF.

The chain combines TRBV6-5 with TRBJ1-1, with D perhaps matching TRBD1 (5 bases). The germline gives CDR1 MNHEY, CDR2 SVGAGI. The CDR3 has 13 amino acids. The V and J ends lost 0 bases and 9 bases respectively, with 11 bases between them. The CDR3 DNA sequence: TGTGCCAGCAGTTACTCCGGGGGTATACAAGCTTTCTTT. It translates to CASSYSGGIQAFF.

The CDR3 nucleotides read TGTGCCAGCAGGGGGGACAGGGTGGGCTATGGCTACACCTTC. Its translation is CASRGDRVGYGYTF. J is TRBJ1-2 and V is TRBV6-5; TRBD1 matches at 9 bases. J lost 4 bases, V lost 6 bases, and 6 bases had no gene match. Per germline, CDR1 MNHEY and CDR2 SVGAGI. The CDR3 loop spans 14 amino acids.

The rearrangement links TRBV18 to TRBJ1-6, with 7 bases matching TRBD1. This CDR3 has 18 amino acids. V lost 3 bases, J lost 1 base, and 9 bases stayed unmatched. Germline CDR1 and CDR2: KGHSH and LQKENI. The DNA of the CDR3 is TGTGCCAGCTCACCGATAGGACAGGTCGCGTCCTATAATTCACCCCTCCACTTT. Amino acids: CASSPIGQVASYNSPLHF. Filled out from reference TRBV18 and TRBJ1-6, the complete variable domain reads NAGVMQNPRHLVRRRGQEARLRCSPMKGHSHVYWYRQLPEEGLKFMVYLQKENIIDESGMPKERFSAEFPKEGPSILRIQQVVRGDSAAYFCASSPIGQVASYNSPLHFGNGTRLTVT.

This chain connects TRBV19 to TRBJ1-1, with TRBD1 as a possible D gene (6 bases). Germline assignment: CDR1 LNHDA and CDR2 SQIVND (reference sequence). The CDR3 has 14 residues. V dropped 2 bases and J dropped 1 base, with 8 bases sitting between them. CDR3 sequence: CASSIRGKNTEAFF. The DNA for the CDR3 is TGTGCCAGTAGTATAAGGGGGAAGAACACTGAAGCTTTCTTT.

The CDR3 protein is CASSLANQPQHF. For the CDR3, the DNA is TGTGCCAGCAGCTTGGCAAATCAGCCCCAGCATTTT. The V gene is TRBV7-9, the J gene TRBJ1-5, with D unclear. V dropped 3 bases and J dropped 4 bases, with 4 bases sitting between them. The CDR3 is made up of 12 amino acids. Germline V gene data show CDR1 as SEHNR and CDR2 as FQNEAQ (reference sequence).

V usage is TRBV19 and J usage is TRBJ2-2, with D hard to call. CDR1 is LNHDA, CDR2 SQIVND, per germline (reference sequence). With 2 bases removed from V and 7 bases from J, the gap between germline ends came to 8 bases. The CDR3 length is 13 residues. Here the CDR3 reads CASSIRNGGELFF. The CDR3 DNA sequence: TGTGCCAGTAGTATAAGAAATGGCGGGGAGCTGTTTTTT.

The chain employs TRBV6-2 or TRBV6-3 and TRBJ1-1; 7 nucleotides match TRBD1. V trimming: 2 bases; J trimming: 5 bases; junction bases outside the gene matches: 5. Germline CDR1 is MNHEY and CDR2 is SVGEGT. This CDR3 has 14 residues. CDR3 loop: CASSYRAGGTEAFF. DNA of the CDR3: TGTGCCAGCAGTTACCGGGCAGGGGGGACTGAAGCTTTCTTT.

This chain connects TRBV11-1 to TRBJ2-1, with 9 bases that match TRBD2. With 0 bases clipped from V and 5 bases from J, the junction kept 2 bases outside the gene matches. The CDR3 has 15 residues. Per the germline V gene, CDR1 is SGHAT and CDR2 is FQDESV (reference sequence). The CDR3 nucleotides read TGTGCCAGCAGCTTAGCTAGCGGGGGCCACAATGAGCAGTTCTTC. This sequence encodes CASSLASGGHNEQFF. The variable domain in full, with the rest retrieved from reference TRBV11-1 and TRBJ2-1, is EAEVAQSPRYKITEKSQAVAFWCDPISGHATLYWYRQILGQGPELLVQFQDESVVDDSQLPKDRFSAERLKGVDSTLKIQPAELGDSAMYLCASSLASGGHNEQFFGPGTRLTVL.

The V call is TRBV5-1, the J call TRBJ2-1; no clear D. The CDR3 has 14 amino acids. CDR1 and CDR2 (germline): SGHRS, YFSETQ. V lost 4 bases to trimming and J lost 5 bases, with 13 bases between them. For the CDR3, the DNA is TGCGCCAGCAGCACGGCATACCGGAACAATGAGCAGTTCTTC. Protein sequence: CASSTAYRNNEQFF.

CDR3 residues: CASSIGTGLGNEQFF. CDR3 DNA: TGTGCCAGTAGTATCGGGACAGGGCTGGGCAATGAGCAGTTCTTC. J is TRBJ2-1 and V is TRBV19; 9 bases agree with TRBD1. The trim removed 3 bases at V and 6 bases at J, leaving 6 bases unmatched. Germline values: CDR1 LNHDA, CDR2 SQIVND (reference sequence). This CDR3 has 15 residues. Looking up the rest from reference TRBV19 and TRBJ2-1 gives the full variable domain: DGGITQSPKYLFRKEGQNVTLSCEQNLNHDAMYWYRQDPGQGLRLIYYSQIVNDFQKGDIAEGYSVSREKKESFPLTVTSAQKNPTAFYLCASSIGTGLGNEQFFGPGTRLTVL.